This entry features one T cell receptor (beta chain) sequence. Antigen unknown. Only in-frame clones appear in the TCRdb table, and some are missing; sequencing was by immunoSEQ multiplex PCR. The sample records about 33,000 clones, less than 95% being singletons. This sample was taken from a study of T cells in tuberculosis. Notes on the study in general: Shorter CDR3-alpha in active tuberculosis partly drove smaller distances.

CDR3 size: 14 residues. V was shortened by 5 bases and J by 3 bases, with 10 bases between the two germline ends. The germline V gene encodes CDR1 SNHLY and CDR2 FYNNEI. The sequence came from a donor aged 10-29 years with latent tuberculosis or without tuberculosis infection. Some clones in this sample may be carry-over from other donors' samples. Sequencing was carried out using PBMCs. V usage is TRBV2 and J usage is TRBJ2-2; maybe TRBD2 (5 bases). The CDR3 region has the DNA TGTGCCAGCAGTCGGCGGGTAGACACCGGGGAGCTGTTTTTT. It codes for CASSRRVDTGELFF.